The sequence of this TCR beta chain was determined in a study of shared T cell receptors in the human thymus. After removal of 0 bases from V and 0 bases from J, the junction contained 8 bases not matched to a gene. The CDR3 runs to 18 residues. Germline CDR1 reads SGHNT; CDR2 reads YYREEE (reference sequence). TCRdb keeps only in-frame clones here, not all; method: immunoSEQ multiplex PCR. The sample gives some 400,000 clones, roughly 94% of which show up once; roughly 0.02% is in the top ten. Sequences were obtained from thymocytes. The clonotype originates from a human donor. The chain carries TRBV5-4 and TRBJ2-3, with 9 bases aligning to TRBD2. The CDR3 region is CASSLGWLAGRSTDTQYF. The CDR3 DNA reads TGTGCCAGCAGCTTGGGATGGCTAGCGGGACGTAGCACAGATACGCAGTATTTT.